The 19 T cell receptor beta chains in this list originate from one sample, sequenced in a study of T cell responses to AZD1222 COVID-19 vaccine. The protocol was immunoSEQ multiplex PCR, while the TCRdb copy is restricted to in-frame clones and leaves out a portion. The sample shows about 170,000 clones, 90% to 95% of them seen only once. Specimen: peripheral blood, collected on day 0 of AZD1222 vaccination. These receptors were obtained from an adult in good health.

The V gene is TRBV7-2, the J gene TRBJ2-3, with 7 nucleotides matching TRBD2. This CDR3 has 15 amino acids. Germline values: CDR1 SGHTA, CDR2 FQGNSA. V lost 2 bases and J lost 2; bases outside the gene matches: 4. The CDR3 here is CASSLTAGNTDTQYF. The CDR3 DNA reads TGTGCCAGCAGCTTAACAGCGGGGAACACAGATACGCAGTATTTT.

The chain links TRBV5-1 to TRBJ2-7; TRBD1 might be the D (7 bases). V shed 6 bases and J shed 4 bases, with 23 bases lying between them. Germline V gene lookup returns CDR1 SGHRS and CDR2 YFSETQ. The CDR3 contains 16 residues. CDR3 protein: CASTLGGGGETYEQYF. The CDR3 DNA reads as TGCGCCAGCACCCTTGGAGGGGGCGGGGAGACGTACGAGCAGTACTTC.

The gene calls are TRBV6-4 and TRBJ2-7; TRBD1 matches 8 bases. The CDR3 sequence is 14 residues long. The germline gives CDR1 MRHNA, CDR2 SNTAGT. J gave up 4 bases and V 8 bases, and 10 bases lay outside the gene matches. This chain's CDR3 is CASLKDRAGYEQYF. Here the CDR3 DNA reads TGTGCCAGCTTGAAGGACAGGGCCGGATACGAGCAGTACTTC.

The CDR3 nucleotides read TGTGCCAGCAGCCCGGTGGAAGTATCCTACGAGCAGTACTTC. Translated, it gives CASSPVEVSYEQYF. This chain connects TRBV13 to TRBJ2-7, with D hard to call. CDR1 and CDR2 from the germline V gene are PRHDT and FYEKMQ (reference sequence). This CDR3 has 14 residues. V dropped 5 bases and J dropped 1 base, with 12 bases sitting between them.

The CDR3 DNA is TGTGCCAGCAGCTTAGTAAGGGGGAACCGCTCCTACGAGCAGTACTTC. It encodes CASSLVRGNRSYEQYF. J is TRBJ2-7 and V is TRBV7-6, with D perhaps TRBD1 (6 bases). The germline V gene encodes CDR1 SGHVS and CDR2 FNYEAQ. Deletions cut 1 base from V and 0 bases from J, with 13 bases between. The CDR3 sequence is 16 residues long.

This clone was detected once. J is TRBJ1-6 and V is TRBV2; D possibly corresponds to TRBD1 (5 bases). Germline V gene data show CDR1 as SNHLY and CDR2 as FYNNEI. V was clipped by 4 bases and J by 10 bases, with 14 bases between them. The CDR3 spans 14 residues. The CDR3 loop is CASSGDARRSPLHF. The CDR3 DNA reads TGTGCCAGCAGTGGGGACGCCCGACGGTCACCCCTCCACTTT.

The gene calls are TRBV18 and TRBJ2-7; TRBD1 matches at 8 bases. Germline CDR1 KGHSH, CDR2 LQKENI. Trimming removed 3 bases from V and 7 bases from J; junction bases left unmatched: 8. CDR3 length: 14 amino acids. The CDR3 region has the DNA TGTGCCAGCTCACCTCAGGACAGGGCGGGAGAGCAGTACTTC. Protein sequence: CASSPQDRAGEQYF.

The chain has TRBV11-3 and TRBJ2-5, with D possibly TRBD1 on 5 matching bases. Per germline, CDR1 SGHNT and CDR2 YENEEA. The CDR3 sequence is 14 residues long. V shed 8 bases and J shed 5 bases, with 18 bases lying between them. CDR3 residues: CASGLGAPAETQYF. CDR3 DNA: TGTGCCAGCGGTCTAGGGGCACCCGCGGAGACCCAGTACTTC.

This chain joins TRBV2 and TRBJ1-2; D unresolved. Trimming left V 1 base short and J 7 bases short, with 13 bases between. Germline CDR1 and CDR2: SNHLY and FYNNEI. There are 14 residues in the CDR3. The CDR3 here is CASSEGPPVAGYTF. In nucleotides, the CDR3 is TGTGCCAGCAGTGAAGGGCCTCCTGTGGCTGGCTACACCTTC. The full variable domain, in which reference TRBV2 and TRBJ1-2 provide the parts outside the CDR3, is EPEVTQTPSHQVTQMGQEVILRCVPISNHLYFYWYRQILGQKVEFLVSFYNNEISEKSEIFDDQFSVERPDGSNFTLKIRSTKLEDSAMYFCASSEGPPVAGYTFGSGTRLTVV.

The CDR3 region is CASRSGTRNRNNEQFF. In DNA, the CDR3 is TGTGCCAGCAGATCCGGGACTAGGAACCGTAACAATGAGCAGTTCTTC. V and J are TRBV7-9 and TRBJ2-1; TRBD2 agrees at 8 bases. The CDR3 has 16 amino acids. Germline V CDR1 and CDR2: SEHNR, FQNEAQ (reference sequence). The trim removed 6 bases at V and 5 bases at J, leaving 12 bases unmatched.

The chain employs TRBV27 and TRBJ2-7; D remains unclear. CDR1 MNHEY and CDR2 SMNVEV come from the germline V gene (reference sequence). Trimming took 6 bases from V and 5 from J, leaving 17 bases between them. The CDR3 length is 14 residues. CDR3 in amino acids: CASSPNSALNEQYF. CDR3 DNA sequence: TGTGCCAGCAGCCCCAATTCGGCCCTCAACGAGCAGTACTTC.

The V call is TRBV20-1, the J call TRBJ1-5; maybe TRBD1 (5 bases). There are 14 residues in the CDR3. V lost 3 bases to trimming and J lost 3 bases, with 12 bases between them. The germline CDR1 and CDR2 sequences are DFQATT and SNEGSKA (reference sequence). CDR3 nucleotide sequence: TGCAGTGCTAGTAATGGACATTTCAATCAGCCCCAGCATTTT. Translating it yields CSASNGHFNQPQHF.

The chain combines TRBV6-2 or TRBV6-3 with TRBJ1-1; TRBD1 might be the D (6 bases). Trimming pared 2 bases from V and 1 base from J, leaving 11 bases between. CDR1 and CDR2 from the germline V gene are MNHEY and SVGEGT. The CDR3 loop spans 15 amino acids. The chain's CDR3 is CASSYGWGQNTEAFF. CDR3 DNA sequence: TGTGCCAGCAGTTACGGCTGGGGACAGAACACTGAAGCTTTCTTT.

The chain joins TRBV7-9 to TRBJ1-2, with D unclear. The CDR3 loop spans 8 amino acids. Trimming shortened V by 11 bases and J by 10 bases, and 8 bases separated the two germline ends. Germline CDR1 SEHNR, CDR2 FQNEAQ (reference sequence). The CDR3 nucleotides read TGTGCCGCCGAGACCTACACCTTC. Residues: CAAETYTF.

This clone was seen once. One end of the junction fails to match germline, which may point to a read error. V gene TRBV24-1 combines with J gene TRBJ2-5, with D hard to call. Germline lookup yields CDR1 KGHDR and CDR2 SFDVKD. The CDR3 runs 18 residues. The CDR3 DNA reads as TGTGCCACCAGTGATCCTTACCCATCAGGCAAAGGGATGGAGACCCAATACTTC. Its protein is CATSDPYPSGKGMETQYF.

The chain's CDR3 is CASSLVAGALGLDTQYF. CDR3 nucleotide sequence: TGTGCCAGCAGCCTGGTAGCGGGAGCCTTAGGATTAGATACGCAGTATTTT. The V and J genes are TRBV5-4 and TRBJ2-3; 9 bases are shared with TRBD2. CDR3 size: 17 residues. Per the germline V gene, CDR1 is SGHNT and CDR2 is YYREEE (reference sequence). V lost 4 bases and J lost 5; bases outside the gene matches: 14.

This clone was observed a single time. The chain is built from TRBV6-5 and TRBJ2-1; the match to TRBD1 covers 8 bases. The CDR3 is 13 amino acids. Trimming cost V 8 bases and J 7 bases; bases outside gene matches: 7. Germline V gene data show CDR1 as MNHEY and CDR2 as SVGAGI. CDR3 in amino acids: CASRQGMWNEQFF. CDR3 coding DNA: TGTGCCAGCCGACAGGGGATGTGGAATGAGCAGTTCTTC.

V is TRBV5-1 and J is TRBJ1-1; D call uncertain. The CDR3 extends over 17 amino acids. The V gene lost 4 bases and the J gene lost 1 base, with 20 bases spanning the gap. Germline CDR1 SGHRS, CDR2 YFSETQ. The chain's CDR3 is CASSPGGKGGANTEAFF. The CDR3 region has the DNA TGCGCCAGCAGCCCTGGAGGAAAGGGAGGCGCGAACACTGAAGCTTTCTTT.

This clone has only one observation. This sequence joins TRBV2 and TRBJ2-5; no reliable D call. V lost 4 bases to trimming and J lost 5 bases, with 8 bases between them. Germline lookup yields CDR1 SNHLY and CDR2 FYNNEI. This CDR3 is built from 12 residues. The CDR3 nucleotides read TGTGCCAGCAGTGCAGATGGGGAGACCCAGTACTTC. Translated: CASSADGETQYF.